This T cell receptor (beta chain) was sequenced in a study of T cells in Graves' hyperthyroidism and ophthalmopathy (dated by TCRdb to about 2019). Regarding the study in general: Peripheral blood samples were taken at initial diagnosis, before any treatment was given. A discovery cohort of approximately 97 patients, approximately 45 with Graves' ophthalmopathy and 57 with stable Graves' hyperthyroidism, was used to find distinguishing TCR V-J signatures. Prospective prediction of ophthalmopathy was tested in an independent validation cohort of 18 to 20 hyperthyroidism patients and around 16 patients who later progressed to ophthalmopathy. The roughly 100 discovery patients were randomly divided into training and test sets at a 7:3 ratio. Thyroid tissue and blood T-cell repertoires from six Graves' hyperthyroidism patients were also compared in the study. Following sampling, methimazole starting at 30 mg daily was given to hyperthyroidism patients, and high-dose intravenous methylprednisolone was given to ophthalmopathy patients. TCR Vbeta CDR3 sequencing of some 140 peripheral blood samples (roughly 43 ophthalmopathy, around 80 hyperthyroidism and about 17 progressor patients) is reported in the paper.

In the germline V gene (reference sequence), CDR1 corresponds to SEHNR and CDR2 to FQNEAQ. Cut back by 5 bases and 8 bases, the V and J ends lie 18 bases apart. Taken from cysteine to phenylalanine, the CDR3 has 14 residues. The read is trimmed to its CDR3 DNA, 42 bases read in frame from base 1. The TCR beta CDR3 regions were amplified from the RNA transcripts. For the first round of RT-PCR on the TCR CDR3, the HTBI primer set was used together with the Qiagen OneStep RT-PCR kit. The libraries were constructed in a second round of multiplex PCR and then size-selected and purified. Paired-end sequencing of the libraries was performed with 100 bp reads on an Illumina HiSeq2000. From the authors' description of their analysis: SOAPnuke was used to process the raw data, with reads discarded if the reads contained adapters or uncalled bases, had a mean Phred below 15, or lacked an exact constant-primer or identifier match. High-quality paired reads were merged with COPE v1.2.5, and unique nucleotide sequences were defined as clonotypes. MiTCR v1.1 was used to align the clonotypes against IMGT TRBV, TRBD and TRBJ reference segments. The analysis was restricted to V-J combinations with a frequency above 0.0001, which together covered 99% to 99.2% of the repertoires. A TCS score was defined as the ratio between F50 (clonal expansion) and ExV (chaos), using BLOSUM62-based TCRdist between CDR3 peptides within each V-J. Welch's t-statistics and random forest reduced some 510 V-J features to fewer than 15, which were used in a naive Bayes classifier (R e1071). The similarity between thyroid and blood repertoires was quantified using the Morisita-Horn index. The raw public reads went through TCRdb reprocessing: fastp at Q25, MiXCR clone calling, in-frame beta chains kept. Every CDR3 protein is listed once, alongside the most common genes and DNA of its rows. Clone size and V and J calls follow TCRdb, not the original study. The sample includes about 680,000 distinct CDR3 sequences, with over 35% observed a single time. The ten biggest clones cover around 30% of the sample.

This clonotype was seen many times. The clone's antigen remains unknown. No base quality information exists; no much larger clone differs at one position. Study-level results and caveats: A model built on a 13 V-J signature distinguished ophthalmopathy from stable hyperthyroidism, reaching about 88% sensitivity and approximately 81% specificity in cross-validation and 80%/75% in testing. Most expanded thyroid clonotypes (frequency above 0.001) were also detected in blood, suggesting blood repertoires may reflect thyroid immune responses. Sample size was not statistically predetermined, and blinding of investigators to group allocation was not performed. During validation, the model predicted progression to ophthalmopathy a median of approximately six months ahead of onset, with just under 71% sensitivity and about 75% specificity.

Stable Graves' hyperthyroidism was defined as no progression to ophthalmopathy during 18 months of follow-up. Hyperthyroidism patients were aged 18 to 65 years and newly diagnosed, with disease duration of less than 2 months. Patients with uncontrolled infections, other autoimmune diseases, pregnancy or lactation were excluded. Diagnoses were established on the basis of clinical symptoms, serum thyroxine and TRAb, thyroid ultrasound, and orbital computed tomography. Ficoll-Paque density gradient centrifugation was used to isolate PBMCs from about 10 ml of fresh peripheral blood. Total RNA was extracted with Trizol reagent, and quality was checked on an Agilent 2100 Bioanalyzer.

The sample consisted of blood. The chain links TRBV7-9 with TRBJ1-1; perhaps TRBD1 is the D gene, with 5 bases matching. The clonotype was recovered from a woman aged 40 to 50 with Graves' hyperthyroidism. The CDR3 in this case is CASSPGGVRVEAFF. The DNA is TGTGCCAGCAGCCCCGGGGGTGTACGCGTGGAAGCTTTCTTT.